This T cell receptor (beta chain) came from a study of cytomegalovirus exposure and HLA in healthy donors. Study context: Among about 200 million T cells, an earlier analysis found 95 million to 140 million unique TCR beta sequences.

Study-wide results and caveats: With further analysis later on, most CMV-associated TCR beta chains appeared HLA-restricted.

In the case of this clone: Its antigen is currently unknown.

The CDR3 has 12 amino acids. Germline loops: CDR1 SGHDT, CDR2 YYEEEE. The germline V and J ends were trimmed by 3 bases and 4 bases, with 7 bases remaining between them. The PCR had 60 Vbeta and 13 Jbeta primers. Method: immunoSEQ multiplex PCR; TCRdb's copy keeps in-frame clones and lacks some. The sample includes 250,000 or so clones, around 90% of them seen just once. This receptor was obtained from a girl aged 2 to 10 in good health and CMV-seronegative. Material: PBMCs. The rearrangement uses TRBV5-6 and TRBJ1-1; D not certain. CDR3 in DNA: TGTGCCAGCAGCTACGGGAGCACTGAAGCTTTCTTT. It yields the protein CASSYGSTEAFF. Complete variable domain (other parts from reference TRBV5-6 and TRBJ1-1): DAGVTQSPTHLIKTRGQQVTLRCSPKSGHDTVSWYQQALGQGPQFIFQYYEEEERQRGNFPDRFSGHQFPNYSSELNVNALLLGDSALYLCASSYGSTEAFFGQGTRLTVV.